This TCR beta chain originates from a study of blood T cell repertoires in COVID-19. Measured with immunoSEQ multiplex PCR; TCRdb has only the in-frame clones, and not every one. Of 130,000 to 150,000 clones listed, around 84% are singletons. For this clone: Additional DNA sequences in this sample encode the identical CDR3.

CDR1 is SGDLS and CDR2 is YYNGEE in the germline V gene. After removal of 3 bases from V and 0 bases from J, the junction contained 3 bases not matched to a gene. The CDR3 is 15 residues long. The specimen sequenced was peripheral blood. The receptor was isolated from a man between 60 and 75 years old with active or convalescent COVID-19. The genes are TRBV9 and TRBJ2-3, with 8 bases fitting TRBD2. The CDR3 sequence: CASSALAGSTDTQYF. CDR3 bases: TGTGCCAGCAGCGCCTTAGCGGGAAGCACAGATACGCAGTATTTT.